Each of the 8 T cell receptor beta chains below was sequenced from the same sample in a study of cytomegalovirus exposure and HLA in healthy donors. The PCR ran on 60 Vbeta and 13 Jbeta primers. Sequencing used immunoSEQ multiplex PCR; TCRdb keeps in-frame clones, though not all of them. The table lists about 120,000 clones, nearly 65% of them singletons, with 10% in the top ten. Sequences were obtained from PBMCs. These receptors were taken from a man aged 40-55 years in good health and CMV-seropositive.

At least ten counts were recorded for this clone. The chain has TRBV6-5 and TRBJ1-5, with 8 bases aligning to TRBD1. The germline gives CDR1 MNHEY, CDR2 SVGAGI. J was trimmed by 2 bases and V by 4 bases; bases with no gene match: 7. This CDR3 contains 16 residues. This CDR3 reads CASSFPGGIGNQPQHF. CDR3 in DNA: TGTGCCAGCAGTTTTCCAGGGGGCATTGGCAATCAGCCCCAGCATTTT.

The J gene is TRBJ2-5, the V gene TRBV5-4; 9 bases are a match to TRBD1. The CDR3 sequence is 15 residues long. Trimming took 2 bases from V and 4 from J; bases not matched to a gene: 6. Germline V gene lookup returns CDR1 SGHNT and CDR2 YYREEE (reference sequence). The DNA for the CDR3 is TGTGCCAGCAGCTTTGCGGGACAGGGTGGAGAGACCCAGTACTTC. It specifies CASSFAGQGGETQYF.

The V and J genes are TRBV19 and TRBJ2-5; 10 nucleotides line up with TRBD2. With 9 bases clipped from V and 2 bases from J, the junction kept 6 bases outside the gene matches. The germline gives CDR1 LNHDA, CDR2 SQIVND (reference sequence). The CDR3 extends over 14 amino acids. CDR3 DNA sequence: TGTGCCAGCGCCGGGACTAGCGTTCAAGAGACCCAGTACTTC. Encoded protein: CASAGTSVQETQYF.

V and J are TRBV27 and TRBJ2-7, with D possibly TRBD2 on 6 matching bases. Looked up from germline, CDR1 is MNHEY and CDR2 is SMNVEV (reference sequence). Deletions cut 6 bases from V and 2 bases from J, with 11 bases between. This CDR3 is 13 amino acids long. CDR3 amino acids: CASRRGGTYEQYF. The DNA of the CDR3 is TGTGCCAGCAGGCGGGGCGGAACCTACGAGCAGTACTTC.

This clone has just a few counts. The genes are TRBV4-1 and TRBJ1-5; possibly TRBD1 for D (5 bases). The CDR3 has 14 amino acids. Deletions cut 0 bases from V and 6 bases from J, with 9 bases between. Looked up from germline, CDR1 is MGHRA and CDR2 is YSYEKL. The CDR3: CASSQDSGGQPQHF. The CDR3 DNA reads TGCGCCAGCAGCCAAGATTCCGGGGGTCAGCCCCAGCATTTT.

This clone was counted only a few times. The V gene is TRBV5-4, the J gene TRBJ2-7; 11 bases map to TRBD2. Germline-derived CDR1 and CDR2 are SGHNT and YYREEE (reference sequence). This CDR3 spans 15 amino acids. The ends lost 5 bases at V and 6 bases at J; junction bases unmatched: 10. DNA of the CDR3: TGTGCCAGCAGTTCAACACTAGCGGGAGTTGCCGAGCAGTACTTC. Translated: CASSSTLAGVAEQYF.

This sequence joins TRBV6-4 and TRBJ1-5; D remains ambiguous. The germline V gene encodes CDR1 MRHNA and CDR2 SNTAGT. The CDR3 is 15 amino acids. The V end lost 0 bases, the J end lost 6 bases, and 12 bases lay between the germline ends. The DNA of the CDR3 is TGTGCCAGCAGTGACTCGAGGCAGAAGGCTCAGCCCCAGCATTTT. Protein sequence: CASSDSRQKAQPQHF.

This chain joins TRBV6-1 and TRBJ1-4, with TRBD1 matching over 9 bases. The CDR3 has 14 residues. The germline V gene has CDR1 MNHNS and CDR2 SASEGT. The V segment lost 7 bases and the J segment 8 bases; nucleotides outside the gene matches: 8. CDR3 in amino acids: CASTIQGAGEKLFF. CDR3 bases: TGTGCCAGCACTATACAGGGGGCAGGGGAAAAACTGTTTTTT.